Listed below are T cell receptor beta chains from one sample, sequenced in a study of blood T cells in healthy people across ages. MiXCR, applied by TCRdb to the 5' RACE reads, yields one record per CDR3 protein. Of some 930,000 distinct CDR3 sequences in the sample, approximately 32% are singletons; the top ten hold roughly 10%. The sample was also reused in another study, on T cells of mothers and their children.

Sequenced input: blood. These receptors all stem from a woman aged 40 to 55 in good health. CDR3s include the opening cysteine and the closing phenylalanine or tryptophan. The D gene is left open where the match is weak. A row's size may be missing; if present it is once, few, many or a size class.

D	size	V	J	DNA	CDR3
.	few	TRBV7-2	TRBJ1-2	TGTGCCAGCAGTCCTGAGGGGGTTGTTTATGGCTACACCTTC	CASSPEGVVYGYTF
.	many	TRBV12-3/TRBV12-4	TRBJ2-5	TGTGCCAGCAGTATACCTCTAGGGCAGCAGTACTTC	CASSIPLGQQYF
.	few	TRBV5-1	TRBJ2-1	TGCGCCAGCAGCTTGGGATACCTCTACAATGAGCAGTTCTTC	CASSLGYLYNEQFF
.	.	TRBV7-2	TRBJ1-5	TGTGCCAGCAGCCGACAGATTGATCAGCCCCAGCATTTT	CASSRQIDQPQHF
.	.	TRBV7-6	TRBJ1-1	TGTGCCAGCAGCTTTCGGTTTGGGGTCTCTAACACTGAAGCTTTCTTT	CASSFRFGVSNTEAFF
.	few	TRBV9	TRBJ2-2	TGTGCCGGCAGCACCGGGAACACCGGGGAGCTGTTTTTT	CAGSTGNTGELFF
.	many	TRBV29-1	TRBJ1-2	TGCAGCTTTGCCAGCCAGGGTCCTGGCTACACCTTC	CSFASQGPGYTF
.	many	TRBV20-1	TRBJ1-2	TGCAGTGCAGAGAGGGAGGAGTATGGCTACACCTTC	CSAEREEYGYTF
.	few	TRBV3-1	TRBJ2-1	TGTGCCAGCAGCCGTTGGGACGGAAACAATGAGCAGTTCTTC	CASSRWDGNNEQFF
TRBD1	.	TRBV18	TRBJ1-1	TGTGCCAGCTCACCCCCTATCCGAACAGGGGGCAACACTGAAGCTTTCTTT	CASSPPIRTGGNTEAFF
TRBD2	.	TRBV7-2	TRBJ2-3	TGTGCCAGCAGCACCACTAGCGGGGTTTCTGCTACGCAGTATTTT	CASSTTSGVSATQYF
.	many	TRBV7-2	TRBJ1-5	TGTGCCAGCAGCTTGGAGGGTAGGCAGCCCCAGCATTTT	CASSLEGRQPQHF
TRBD2	few	TRBV7-2	TRBJ2-7	TGTGCCAGCAGCTTAGGGGGGGGAGGGGTCGACGAGCAGTACTTC	CASSLGGGGVDEQYF
.	.	TRBV27	TRBJ2-5	TGTGCCAGCAGTTTATTTCTGGGGGAGACCCAGTACTTC	CASSLFLGETQYF
TRBD1	.	TRBV6-5	TRBJ1-6	TGTGCCAGCAGTCGCCAGGGGGTGGGTTCACCCCTCCACTTT	CASSRQGVGSPLHF
.	.	TRBV5-1	TRBJ2-1	TGCGCCAGCAGCTTTAGGGCAGGAGGTGACCTGAATGAGCAGTTCTTC	CASSFRAGGDLNEQFF
TRBD2	few	TRBV30	TRBJ2-3	TGTGCCTGGAGTCGGGGTAGCGGGGGAATCACAGATACGCAGTATTTT	CAWSRGSGGITDTQYF
TRBD1	.	TRBV29-1	TRBJ1-1	TGCAGCGCGGTGGACAGGGGTTTGAACACTGAAGCTTTCTTT	CSAVDRGLNTEAFF
.	few	TRBV27	TRBJ2-2	TGTGCCAGCAGAGGGATTTCCGGGGAGCTGTTTTTT	CASRGISGELFF
.	few	TRBV25-1	TRBJ1-1	TGTGCCAGCAGTGACCAGGGGATCACTGAAGCTTTCTTT	CASSDQGITEAFF
TRBD1	.	TRBV30	TRBJ2-2	TGTGCCTGGAGGATGGCAGGGACAGGGGTCACCGGGGAGCTGTTTTTT	CAWRMAGTGVTGELFF
TRBD1	many	TRBV5-1	TRBJ2-7	TGCGCCAGCAGCTTGACCGGGACAGGGGGCGACGAGCAGTACTTC	CASSLTGTGGDEQYF
.	few	TRBV10-3	TRBJ1-1	TGTGCCATCAGAGGGACGGTGAAGAACACTGAAGCTTTCTTT	CAIRGTVKNTEAFF
.	many	TRBV7-9	TRBJ2-7	TGTGCCAGCAGCTCGGACCTTTACGAGCAGTACTTC	CASSSDLYEQYF
TRBD2	few	TRBV7-7	TRBJ2-5	TGTGCTAGCAGCTTAACAGGACTAGCGAACGACCAAGAGACCCAGTACTTC	CASSLTGLANDQETQYF
TRBD1	.	TRBV28	TRBJ2-3	TGTACCAGCAGTTTATCCCCCCACAGGGGCGCTAGCACAGATACGCAGTATTTT	CTSSLSPHRGASTDTQYF
TRBD2	few	TRBV7-3	TRBJ2-1	TGTGCCAGCAGCCCGAGCGGGGTCCCGAGGAATGAGCAGTTCTTC	CASSPSGVPRNEQFF
TRBD1	.	TRBV28	TRBJ2-7	TGTGCCAGCAGAAGCCGGGACAGAAAGTCCCGCGAGTGGCAGTACTTC	CASRSRDRKSREWQYF
.	few	TRBV7-6	TRBJ2-5	TGTGCCAGCAGCTTAATGGCCAATAATGAGCAGTACTTC	CASSLMANNEQYF
.	few	TRBV7-2	TRBJ2-3	TGTGCCAGCAGCTTACAGCGCTCTGCCACAGATACGCAGTATTTT	CASSLQRSATDTQYF
.	.	TRBV29-1	TRBJ1-1	TGCAGCTCCAGGGGAGGACAGCACACTGAAGCTTTCTTT	CSSRGGQHTEAFF
.	few	TRBV11-1	TRBJ1-2	TGTGCCAGCAGCCCGGGGGTGGGGGCTTGGGCCGGCTACACCTTC	CASSPGVGAWAGYTF
.	few	TRBV11-3	TRBJ2-7	TGTGCCAGCAGCCGCTCAGGGGATTCGGGGTACGAGCAGTACTTC	CASSRSGDSGYEQYF
.	.	TRBV7-2	TRBJ2-1	TGTGCCAGCAGTTTACAGGGCGGGGTCGCGGATGAGCAGTTCTTC	CASSLQGGVADEQFF
.	many	TRBV9	TRBJ1-2	TGTGCCAGCAGCGCCTACAGCTATGGCTACACCTTC	CASSAYSYGYTF
.	.	TRBV29-1	TRBJ2-2	TGCAGCGTTGATGGCAGGGGCACCGGGGAGCTGTTTTTT	CSVDGRGTGELFF
.	many	TRBV20-1	TRBJ1-2	TGCAGTGTCGGAGGGAGATATGGCTACACCTTC	CSVGGRYGYTF
.	many	TRBV29-1	TRBJ2-1	TGCAGCGTTGGGGGGACCAATGAGCAGTTCTTC	CSVGGTNEQFF
TRBD2	few	TRBV7-3	TRBJ2-3	TGTGCCAGCAGCCCCAAGGTCCTAGCGGGGGGGCTGGGGACAGATACGCAGTATTTT	CASSPKVLAGGLGTDTQYF
TRBD2	.	TRBV13	TRBJ2-1	TGTGCCAGCGGGCACAGCGGGGGAGACGCCTACAATAAGCAGTTCTTC	CASGHSGGDAYNKQFF
TRBD1	few	TRBV6-1	TRBJ2-5	TGTGCCAGCAGTCAACCCCGGGGGACAGGGGGTGGTGAGCAGTACTTC	CASSQPRGTGGGEQYF
.	many	TRBV4-1	TRBJ2-1	TGCGCCAGCAGCCAAGATAGGCTATTGAGGGTCGGGGATGAGCAGTTCTTC	CASSQDRLLRVGDEQFF
.	.	TRBV20-1	TRBJ2-7	TGCAGTGTCCAACGGGGGCCCGGGCAGTACTTC	CSVQRGPGQYF